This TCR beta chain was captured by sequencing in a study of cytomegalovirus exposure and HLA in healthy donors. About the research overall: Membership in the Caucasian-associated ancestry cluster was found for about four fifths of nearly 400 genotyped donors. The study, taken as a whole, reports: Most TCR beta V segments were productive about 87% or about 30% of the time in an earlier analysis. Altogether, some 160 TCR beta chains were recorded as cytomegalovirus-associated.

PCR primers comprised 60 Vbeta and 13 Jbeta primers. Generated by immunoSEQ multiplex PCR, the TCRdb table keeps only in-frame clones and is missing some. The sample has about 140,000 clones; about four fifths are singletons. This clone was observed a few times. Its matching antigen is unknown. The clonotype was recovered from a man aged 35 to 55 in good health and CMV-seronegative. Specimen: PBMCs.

The CDR3 sequence is CASSDSEGGADTQYF. In DNA, the CDR3 is TGTGCCAGCAGTGACTCGGAAGGGGGCGCAGATACGCAGTATTTT. The rearrangement links TRBV6-4 to TRBJ2-3; TRBD1 matches 7 bases. V lost 0 bases and J lost 4; bases outside the gene matches: 4. The CDR3 is 15 amino acids. CDR1 is MRHNA and CDR2 is SNTAGT in the germline V gene.